A single sample is the source of the 32 T cell receptor beta chains below, sequenced in a study. MiXCR, run by TCRdb on the RT-PCR reads, gives a single entry per CDR3 protein. The sample has 550,000 to 750,000 distinct CDR3 sequences, over 12% seen once. Sequenced input: memory CD4+ T cells from blood. All receptors come from a female donor in good health, serving as a healthy control.

This clonotype has ten or more counts. The chain recombines TRBV7-2 with TRBJ2-1; unclear D gene. Trimming left V 5 bases short and J 7 bases short, with 9 bases between. Germline-derived CDR1 and CDR2 are SGHTA and FQGNSA. The CDR3 contains 12 residues. The CDR3 is CASSLNRNEQFF. The CDR3 coding sequence is TGTGCCAGCAGCCTCAATCGGAATGAGCAGTTCTTC.

Turning to this clonotype: Lacking the conserved final phenylalanine or tryptophan, this CDR3 likely reflects a read error. The DNA is left out, because the CDR3 cannot be placed on it with certainty; the CDR3 is given as TCRdb lists it. This chain links TRBV29-1 with TRBJ1-6; no DNA check was done on the table's D call, TRBD1. Germline V gene lookup returns CDR1 SQVTM and CDR2 ANQGSEA. Ends included, the CDR3 has 12 residues. The CDR3: CSVEHSPTGGRP.

This clonotype was observed many times. The rearrangement links TRBV19 to TRBJ2-7; 8 bases map to TRBD1. V trimming: 9 bases; J trimming: 7 bases; junction bases outside the gene matches: 11. Germline values: CDR1 LNHDA, CDR2 SQIVND (reference sequence). CDR3 length: 13 residues. CDR3 nucleotides: TGTGCCAGCCGGGACAGGAGGCTTCTAGAGCAGTACTTC. Translation gives CASRDRRLLEQYF. The whole variable domain, remainder taken from reference TRBV19 and TRBJ2-7, is DGGITQSPKYLFRKEGQNVTLSCEQNLNHDAMYWYRQDPGQGLRLIYYSQIVNDFQKGDIAEGYSVSREKKESFPLTVTSAQKNPTAFYLCASRDRRLLEQYFGPGTRLTVT.

Ten or more counts support this clonotype. The chain carries TRBV12-3 or TRBV12-4 and TRBJ1-5; 7 bases fit TRBD1. Trimming cost V 6 bases and J 9 bases; bases outside gene matches: 8. This CDR3 contains 13 residues. This CDR3 is CASSRGQFLPQHF. CDR3 coding DNA: TGTGCCAGCAGCCGGGGACAGTTTTTGCCCCAGCATTTT.

The rearrangement uses TRBV28 and TRBJ2-7; TRBD1 agrees at 8 bases. Germline CDR1 and CDR2: MDHEN and SYDVKM. Trimming removed 7 bases from V and 7 bases from J; junction bases left unmatched: 15. This CDR3 region has 15 residues. The DNA for the CDR3 is TGTGCCAGCACAACACCTCGGACAGGGATACAGGAGCAGTACTTC. It specifies CASTTPRTGIQEQYF.

This chain connects TRBV27 to TRBJ2-1; no clear D gene. This CDR3 spans 11 amino acids. V gave up 4 bases and J gave up 14 bases, with 12 bases separating them. Germline lookup yields CDR1 MNHEY and CDR2 SMNVEV (reference sequence). CDR3 loop: CASSYRSDEFF. The CDR3 region has the DNA TGTGCCAGCAGTTATAGGTCGGATGAGTTCTTC.

V is TRBV12-3 or TRBV12-4 and J is TRBJ1-2; a possible D gene is TRBD1 (6 bases). V dropped 2 bases and J dropped 4 bases, with 11 bases sitting between them. This CDR3 has 14 amino acids. The CDR3 region has the DNA TGTGCCAGCAGTTTAAATAGGGACACCTATGGCTACACCTTC. Translation gives CASSLNRDTYGYTF.

This clonotype came up a few times. This rearrangement joins TRBV5-5 to TRBJ1-4; a possible D gene is TRBD1 (6 bases). The CDR3 length is 16 residues. The V gene's germline CDR1 is SGHKS and CDR2 YYEKEE (reference sequence). V lost 5 bases and J 7 bases, leaving 21 bases between the germline ends. The CDR3 coding sequence is TGTGCCAGCAGTCTTGAAAGGTTGGGGGCCTGTGAAAAACTGTTTTTT. Translated: CASSLERLGACEKLFF.

In this sample, this clonotype turned up many times. The chain employs TRBV7-2 and TRBJ1-5; D remains ambiguous. Trimming removed 1 base from V and 5 bases from J, with 6 bases in between. The length of the CDR3 is 13 residues. Per germline, CDR1 SGHTA and CDR2 FQGNSA. CDR3: CASSLVIYQPQHF. The CDR3 nucleotides are TGTGCCAGCAGCTTAGTAATATATCAGCCCCAGCATTTT.

This clonotype was detected many times. V is TRBV6-5 and J is TRBJ1-2; no firm D call. V was shortened by 6 bases and J by 4 bases, with 12 bases between the two germline ends. CDR1 is MNHEY and CDR2 is SVGAGI in the germline V gene. This CDR3 is built from 13 residues. In DNA, the CDR3 is TGTGCCAGCAGGTCAGGCGGTGGCTATGGCTACACCTTC. Encoded protein: CASRSGGGYGYTF.

This clonotype has just a few counts. This chain joins TRBV6-2 or TRBV6-3 and TRBJ1-1; 7 bases match TRBD1. CDR1 and CDR2 (germline): MNHEY, SVGEGT. The J segment lost 6 bases and the V segment lost 6 bases, leaving 4 bases of the junction unmatched. The CDR3 has 12 residues. This CDR3 reads CASRPQGAEAFF. The DNA for the CDR3 is TGTGCCAGCAGGCCTCAGGGGGCTGAAGCTTTCTTT.

The sample holds a few counts of this clonotype. The chain has TRBV18 and TRBJ2-7; D gene unclear. This CDR3 spans 13 amino acids. V gave up 5 bases and J gave up 7 bases, with 15 bases separating them. Germline V gives CDR1 KGHSH, CDR2 LQKENI. This chain's CDR3 is CASSGRNQEEQYF. The CDR3 bases are TGTGCCAGCTCAGGTCGAAACCAGGAGGAGCAGTACTTC.

The chain uses TRBV28 and TRBJ2-3; TRBD1 agrees at 8 bases. The CDR3 spans 14 residues. Per the germline V gene, CDR1 is MDHEN and CDR2 is SYDVKM. V shed 8 bases and J 4 bases; nucleotides not matched to a gene: 8. The CDR3 here is CASVSWTGPDTQYF. As DNA, the CDR3 is TGTGCCAGCGTATCTTGGACAGGGCCAGATACGCAGTATTTT.

The V and J genes are TRBV28 and TRBJ1-5; maybe TRBD1 (5 bases). Germline-derived CDR1 and CDR2 are MDHEN and SYDVKM. The CDR3 is made up of 15 amino acids. Between the trimmed V and J ends, which lost 3 bases and 4 bases, there was a span of 13 bases. Here the CDR3 DNA reads TGTGCCAGCAGTTTCGGGGCAGCCCCAAATCAGCCCCAGCATTTT. Translation: CASSFGAAPNQPQHF. The whole variable domain, filled in from reference TRBV28 and TRBJ1-5, reads DVKVTQSSRYLVKRTGEKVFLECVQDMDHENMFWYRQDPGLGLRLIYFSYDVKMKEKGDIPEGYSVSREKKERFSLILESASTNQTSMYLCASSFGAAPNQPQHFGDGTRLSIL.

The V and J genes are TRBV20-1 and TRBJ2-1, with 16 positions matching TRBD2. The germline V gene has CDR1 DFQATT and CDR2 SNEGSKA (reference sequence). CDR3 length equals 16 residues. Trimming took 3 bases from V and 7 from J; bases not matched to a gene: 6. The CDR3: CSASRLGLAGGNEQFF. The CDR3 coding sequence is TGCAGTGCTAGCCGCCTGGGACTAGCGGGAGGGAATGAGCAGTTCTTC.

The chain links TRBV7-2 to TRBJ2-1; 12 bases are shared with TRBD2. CDR3 length equals 15 residues. V shed 5 bases and J 8 bases; nucleotides not matched to a gene: 7. Germline-derived CDR1 and CDR2 are SGHTA and FQGNSA. The DNA of the CDR3 is TGTGCCAGCAGCCCTAGACTAGCGGGAGTACATGAGCAGTTCTTC. This codes for CASSPRLAGVHEQFF.

This clonotype was seen repeatedly, ten times or more. V gene TRBV28 combines with J gene TRBJ2-7; possible D gene TRBD1, 6 bases. Trimming removed 9 bases from V and 4 bases from J, with 13 bases in between. The CDR3 loop spans 12 amino acids. CDR1 and CDR2 (germline): MDHEN, SYDVKM. CDR3 protein: CARSRGPYEQYF. The CDR3 nucleotides are TGTGCCAGAAGCAGGGGTCCTTACGAGCAGTACTTC.

The chain links TRBV29-1 to TRBJ1-2; 9 bases line up with TRBD1. This CDR3 is built from 15 residues. Germline V gene sequence: CDR1 SQVTM, CDR2 ANQGSEA. J lost 4 bases, V lost 2 bases, and 8 bases had no gene match. CDR3 nucleotide sequence: TGCAGCGTTGAATGTTTGGACAGGGGCGTCTATGGCTACACCTTC. Amino acids: CSVECLDRGVYGYTF. The full variable domain, in which reference TRBV29-1 and TRBJ1-2 provide the parts outside the CDR3, is SAVISQKPSRDICQRGTSLTIQCQVDSQVTMMFWYRQQPGQSLTLIATANQGSEATYESGFVIDKFPISRPNLTFSTLTVSNMSPEDSSIYLCSVECLDRGVYGYTFGSGTRLTVV.

V is TRBV5-1 and J is TRBJ2-2; D is ambiguous. The germline V gene has CDR1 SGHRS and CDR2 YFSETQ. Trimming removed 2 bases at V and 5 bases at J, with 13 bases between. The CDR3 totals 15 residues. The chain's CDR3 is CASSLEASSTGELFF. CDR3 bases: TGCGCCAGCAGCTTAGAGGCTTCCTCTACCGGGGAGCTGTTTTTT.

This chain uses TRBV20-1 with TRBJ1-6, with 10 nucleotides matching TRBD1. The ends lost 6 bases at V and 9 bases at J; junction bases unmatched: 8. The CDR3 has 14 residues. Per the germline V gene, CDR1 is DFQATT and CDR2 is SNEGSKA (reference sequence). In DNA form, the CDR3 reads TGCAGTGCGCCACAGACAGGGGGCGGTTCACCCCTCCACTTT. Its translation: CSAPQTGGGSPLHF.

This clonotype was recorded many times. DNA for the CDR3: TGTGCCACCAGTGAACGCACCGGGACAGGGGTCTACAATGAGCAGTTCTTC. This gives the protein CATSERTGTGVYNEQFF. This rearrangement joins TRBV24-1 to TRBJ2-1, with 10 bases identical to TRBD1. Germline trimming cut 4 bases from V and 3 bases from J; bases unmatched to any gene: 8. In germline, CDR1 is KGHDR, CDR2 SFDVKD. This CDR3 has 17 residues.

This clonotype was recorded at least ten times. CDR3 nucleotides: TGTGCCAGCAGCTTGCAACCAGGGTGGTCACCCCTCCACTTT. It encodes CASSLQPGWSPLHF. This chain connects TRBV7-2 to TRBJ1-6; D possibly corresponds to TRBD1 (5 bases). This CDR3 has 14 amino acids. CDR1 is SGHTA and CDR2 is FQGNSA in the germline V gene. V was trimmed by 3 bases and J by 10 bases, leaving 13 bases between them.

The chain has TRBV27 and TRBJ2-1; D is possibly TRBD1 (6 bases). This CDR3 region has 15 residues. Trimming took 2 bases from V and 7 from J, leaving 15 bases between them. Germline CDR1 reads MNHEY; CDR2 reads SMNVEV (reference sequence). CDR3: CASSLRDGRGNEQFF. Here the CDR3 DNA reads TGTGCCAGCAGTTTACGGGACGGCAGGGGAAATGAGCAGTTCTTC.

This clonotype was detected only a few times. The rearrangement joins TRBV9 to TRBJ2-7; D is perhaps TRBD1 (6 bases). CDR1 and CDR2 from the germline V gene are SGDLS and YYNGEE. The CDR3 is made up of 14 amino acids. The V end lost 1 base, the J end lost 1 base, and 9 bases lay between the germline ends. CDR3: CASSVRQESYEQYF. The CDR3 nucleotides read TGTGCCAGCAGCGTAAGACAGGAATCCTACGAGCAGTACTTC.

This sequence joins TRBV20-1 and TRBJ1-2, with no clear D. CDR3 length equals 13 residues. The V gene lost 5 bases and the J gene lost 3 bases, with 13 bases spanning the gap. Germline V gives CDR1 DFQATT, CDR2 SNEGSKA (reference sequence). The CDR3 bases are TGCAGTGCTCCGGACGCTAGGGACTATGGCTACACCTTC. This encodes CSAPDARDYGYTF.

A word on this clonotype: A clone one base away is much larger, so this may be a read error. The V gene is TRBV7-2, the J gene TRBJ2-1; 8 bases are a match to TRBD2. CDR1 and CDR2 from the germline V gene are SGHTA and FQGNSA. J lost 7 bases, V lost 7 bases, and 6 bases had no gene match. The CDR3 sequence is 13 residues long. The CDR3 nucleotides read TGTGCCAGCATCGGGAGGGAGGGGAATGAGCAGTTCTTC. Translation gives CASIGREGNEQFF.

The chain couples TRBV12-3 or TRBV12-4 to TRBJ2-1; tentatively, D is TRBD2 (6 bases). CDR3 length: 15 residues. The ends were cut back, 6 bases at V and 1 base at J, with 13 bases in the middle. The CDR3 DNA is TGTGCCAGCAGCCTGGACGGGAGATCCTACAATGAGCAGTTCTTC. Amino acids: CASSLDGRSYNEQFF.

The chain employs TRBV6-1 and TRBJ2-7; 7 bases are a match to TRBD1. CDR1 is MNHNS, CDR2 SASEGT, per germline. The CDR3 spans 15 residues. The ends lost 2 bases at V and 2 bases at J; junction bases unmatched: 6. CDR3 nucleotide sequence: TGTGCCAGCAGTGAACTACAGGGGTTGGCCTACGAGCAGTACTTC. This codes for CASSELQGLAYEQYF.

The chain links TRBV12-3 or TRBV12-4 to TRBJ1-4; D not resolved. Deletions cut 4 bases from V and 7 bases from J, with 16 bases between. The CDR3 length is 15 residues. The CDR3 loop reads CASSSGPREGEKLFF. The CDR3 coding sequence is TGTGCCAGCAGTTCAGGACCTCGAGAGGGTGAAAAACTGTTTTTT.

The chain joins TRBV3-1 to TRBJ2-5; D not certain. This CDR3 comprises 16 residues. V dropped 4 bases and J dropped 2 bases, with 17 bases sitting between them. From germline, CDR1 is LGHDT and CDR2 YNNKEL (reference sequence). CDR3 sequence reads: CASSPYLGGLQETQYF. CDR3 in DNA: TGTGCCAGCAGCCCCTACCTCGGCGGCTTACAAGAGACCCAGTACTTC.

The chain employs TRBV7-2 and TRBJ2-3; 12 positions agree with TRBD2. The V gene end was trimmed by 5 bases and the J gene end by 5 bases; junction bases not matched to a gene: 5. CDR1 is SGHTA and CDR2 is FQGNSA in the germline V gene. CDR3 length: 15 amino acids. In nucleotides, the CDR3 is TGTGCCAGCAGCCCTACTAGCGGGGGGTTAGATACGCAGTATTTT. This codes for CASSPTSGGLDTQYF. Drawing the rest from reference TRBV7-2 and TRBJ2-3, the complete variable domain is GAGVSQSPSNKVTEKGKDVELRCDPISGHTALYWYRQSLGQGLEFLIYFQGNSAPDKSGLPSDRFSAERTGGSVSTLTIQRTQQEDSAVYLCASSPTSGGLDTQYFGPGTRLTVL.

The chain carries TRBV20-1 and TRBJ2-1; D gene unclear. Between the trimmed V and J ends, which lost 1 base and 5 bases, there was a span of 6 bases. This CDR3 has 12 residues. The germline V gene encodes CDR1 DFQATT and CDR2 SNEGSKA (reference sequence). This CDR3 reads CSARVRDNEQFF. The CDR3 region has the DNA TGCAGTGCTAGAGTTCGGGACAATGAGCAGTTCTTC.